This is a list of T cell receptor beta chains from one sample in a study of blood T cell repertoires in COVID-19. The data were produced by immunoSEQ multiplex PCR, yet TCRdb's version contains in-frame clones alone and is incomplete. The data hold approximately 40,000 clones, with just over 90% observed a single time. Sequenced sample: peripheral blood. Receptors were obtained from a human donor in a cohort sampled during active COVID-19. Each CDR3 is given without its conserved first and last residue. Fields, in order: clone size, CDR3 length, V gene, D gene, J gene, CDR3 protein. D genes are given only for firm matches. Part of the rows lack a size; the others show once, few, many or a class for expanded clones.

clone_size: NA; cdr3_length: 13; v_call: TRBV28; d_call: TRBD1; j_call: TRBJ1-2; cdr3_aa: ASSSRRTGGVGYT
clone_size: NA; cdr3_length: 13; v_call: TRBV3-1/TRBV3-2; d_call: NA; j_call: TRBJ2-2; cdr3_aa: ASSQELRSTGELF
clone_size: NA; cdr3_length: 10; v_call: TRBV29-1; d_call: TRBD1; j_call: TRBJ2-5; cdr3_aa: SAGDRGETQY
clone_size: NA; cdr3_length: 12; v_call: TRBV19; d_call: TRBD2; j_call: TRBJ2-1; cdr3_aa: ASIDVGRGNEQF
clone_size: NA; cdr3_length: 11; v_call: TRBV9; d_call: NA; j_call: TRBJ1-1; cdr3_aa: ASSVATGGEAF
clone_size: NA; cdr3_length: 13; v_call: TRBV5-1; d_call: NA; j_call: TRBJ2-3; cdr3_aa: ASSLAAGNTDTQY
clone_size: NA; cdr3_length: 12; v_call: TRBV9; d_call: NA; j_call: TRBJ2-5; cdr3_aa: ASTQGLIQETQY
clone_size: NA; cdr3_length: 13; v_call: TRBV7-7; d_call: NA; j_call: TRBJ2-1; cdr3_aa: ASSLGAGAGDEQF
clone_size: once; cdr3_length: 11; v_call: TRBV18; d_call: NA; j_call: TRBJ1-4; cdr3_aa: ASSPAGNEKLF
clone_size: NA; cdr3_length: 17; v_call: TRBV7-2; d_call: TRBD2; j_call: TRBJ2-3; cdr3_aa: ASSRRLAGGALGADTQY
clone_size: NA; cdr3_length: 13; v_call: TRBV19; d_call: NA; j_call: TRBJ2-3; cdr3_aa: ASRPASSSTDTQY
clone_size: NA; cdr3_length: 14; v_call: TRBV5-1; d_call: TRBD1; j_call: TRBJ2-3; cdr3_aa: ASSWGDRASTDTQY
clone_size: NA; cdr3_length: 12; v_call: TRBV6-2/TRBV6-3; d_call: NA; j_call: TRBJ1-1; cdr3_aa: ASSFRGRNTEAF
clone_size: NA; cdr3_length: 14; v_call: TRBV11-3; d_call: NA; j_call: TRBJ2-2; cdr3_aa: ASTRGTVGTTGELF
clone_size: NA; cdr3_length: 15; v_call: TRBV9; d_call: NA; j_call: TRBJ2-1; cdr3_aa: ASSVVGSTTRYNEQF
clone_size: NA; cdr3_length: 11; v_call: TRBV9; d_call: TRBD1; j_call: TRBJ1-2; cdr3_aa: ASSKRQGYGYT
clone_size: once; cdr3_length: 13; v_call: TRBV14; d_call: NA; j_call: TRBJ2-1; cdr3_aa: ASSPPGSAYNEQF
clone_size: once; cdr3_length: 13; v_call: TRBV5-1; d_call: TRBD2; j_call: TRBJ2-7; cdr3_aa: ASSLAGLARHEQY
clone_size: NA; cdr3_length: 13; v_call: TRBV5-1; d_call: NA; j_call: TRBJ1-1; cdr3_aa: ASSLSVVSGTEAF
clone_size: once; cdr3_length: 10; v_call: TRBV5-6; d_call: NA; j_call: TRBJ1-5; cdr3_aa: ARVDSNQPQH
clone_size: NA; cdr3_length: 13; v_call: TRBV5-1; d_call: TRBD1; j_call: TRBJ1-6; cdr3_aa: ASSSQQGANSPLH